The next 21 T cell receptor beta chains were all read from a single sample in a study of beta chain features in type 1 diabetes. Broader study findings: Patients with Type 1 diabetes showed moderately but significantly shorter TCRB CDR3s in all four CD4+ subsets.

Their cognate antigens are unknown. Expressed TCRB transcripts were sequenced because the isolated RNA had all been reverse transcribed beforehand. Some clones are missing from TCRdb's copy, which holds only in-frame ones; the method was immunoSEQ multiplex PCR. The sample consists of about 360,000 clones, around an eighth of them appearing once. Material for sequencing was naive CD4+ T cells from blood. These receptor sequences come from a woman under 30 with type 1 diabetes.

In its sample, this clone was seen a few times. The rearrangement joins TRBV7-2 to TRBJ2-5, with 8 bases identical to TRBD2. In germline, CDR1 is SGHTA, CDR2 FQGNSA. Germline trimming cut 1 base from V and 8 bases from J; bases unmatched to any gene: 12. There are 16 residues in the CDR3. The CDR3 nucleotides read TGTGCCAGCAGCTTAGAAGCGGGGGTTCACCGACGAACCCAGTACTTC. Its translation is CASSLEAGVHRRTQYF.

This clone was detected only a few times. The V and J genes are TRBV5-4 and TRBJ2-1, with 8 nucleotides matching TRBD2. This CDR3 has 14 residues. After removal of 0 bases from V and 9 bases from J, the junction contained 5 bases not matched to a gene. The germline V gene encodes CDR1 SGHNT and CDR2 YYREEE (reference sequence). The CDR3 region is CASSLDGGAGEQFF. The CDR3 region has the DNA TGTGCCAGCAGCTTGGACGGGGGGGCCGGTGAGCAGTTCTTC. The variable domain in full, with the rest retrieved from reference TRBV5-4 and TRBJ2-1, is ETGVTQSPTHLIKTRGQQVTLRCSSQSGHNTVSWYQQALGQGPQFIFQYYREEENGRGNFPPRFSGLQFPNYSSELNVNALELDDSALYLCASSLDGGAGEQFFGPGTRLTVL.

This clone came up a few times. The genes are TRBV7-2 and TRBJ2-6; no clear D. The CDR3 contains 16 residues. Germline CDR1 and CDR2: SGHTA and FQGNSA. The V and J ends lost 0 bases and 0 bases respectively, with 6 bases between them. CDR3 DNA: TGTGCCAGCAGCTTAGCTTCCGGCTCTGGGGCCAACGTCCTGACTTTC. Translated, it gives CASSLASGSGANVLTF.

The chain recombines TRBV28 with TRBJ2-5, with a tentative D call TRBD2 (5 bases). The V gene's germline CDR1 is MDHEN and CDR2 SYDVKM. The CDR3 extends over 14 amino acids. The V gene lost 8 bases and the J gene lost 5 bases, with 18 bases spanning the gap. The DNA for the CDR3 is TGTGCCAGCGTGCCGGCCGGCTCGGGGGAGACCCAGTACTTC. Translated: CASVPAGSGETQYF.

This clone was seen a handful of times. For the CDR3, the DNA is TGCGCCAGCAGAGCGGGGAGGGTTGAAGCTTTCTTT. Amino acids: CASRAGRVEAFF. The V and J genes are TRBV5-1 and TRBJ1-1; D unresolved. The CDR3 contains 12 residues. Germline V gene lookup returns CDR1 SGHRS and CDR2 YFSETQ. Trimming shortened V by 5 bases and J by 7 bases, and 12 bases separated the two germline ends.

The rearrangement links TRBV18 to TRBJ2-6, with 8 bases identical to TRBD1. CDR3 length: 16 residues. Trimming took 1 base from V and 2 from J; bases not matched to a gene: 1. CDR1 is KGHSH, CDR2 LQKENI, per germline. In DNA form, the CDR3 reads TGTGCCAGCTCACCACTGACAGGGGCTGGGGCCAACGTCCTGACTTTC. Protein product: CASSPLTGAGANVLTF.

This clone turned up a few times. V gene TRBV28 combines with J gene TRBJ1-5, with 7 bases aligning to TRBD1. Trimming at V came to 7 bases and at J to 4 bases, leaving 10 bases not matched to a gene. From germline, CDR1 is MDHEN and CDR2 SYDVKM. CDR3 size: 15 residues. CDR3 amino acids: CASMTTGTENQPQHF. DNA for the CDR3: TGTGCCAGCATGACCACCGGGACAGAAAATCAGCCCCAGCATTTT.

This clone was detected a few times. The chain joins TRBV12-5 to TRBJ1-2; D perhaps matches TRBD1 (5 bases). The CDR3 contains 15 residues. Germline V gene lookup returns CDR1 LGHNT and CDR2 FRNRAP. The germline V and J ends were trimmed by 3 bases and 4 bases, with 15 bases remaining between them. For the CDR3, the DNA is TGTGCTAGTGGTTTCCCGACAGACGTTCTCTATGGCTACACCTTC. Its translation is CASGFPTDVLYGYTF.

This clone has a handful of counts. Sequence at one end of the junction differs from germline and may be a read error. The V and J genes are TRBV5-4 and TRBJ1-2, with unresolved D. This CDR3 comprises 13 residues. Germline CDR1 and CDR2: SGHNT and YYREEE (reference sequence). The CDR3, as DNA: TGCGCCAGCAGCCAAGACACATACTATGGCTACACCTTC. Its translation: CASSQDTYYGYTF.

The chain joins TRBV5-1 to TRBJ2-1; D might be TRBD1 (6 bases). Trimming shortened V by 4 bases and J by 0 bases, and 14 bases separated the two germline ends. The CDR3 has 16 amino acids. CDR1 SGHRS and CDR2 YFSETQ come from the germline V gene. The CDR3 DNA reads as TGCGCCAGCAGCGAAGTACCACAGGGCTCCTACAATGAGCAGTTCTTC. Its translation: CASSEVPQGSYNEQFF.

This clone was counted a few times. The V and J genes are TRBV16 and TRBJ2-5, with a tentative D call TRBD2 (6 bases). Germline V gives CDR1 KGHSY, CDR2 FQNENV. V gave up 8 bases and J gave up 4 bases, with 17 bases separating them. This CDR3 spans 14 amino acids. In DNA form, the CDR3 reads TGTGCCAGCCAAAGAAGATCGCGGGGAGAGACCCAGTACTTC. This codes for CASQRRSRGETQYF.

V and J are TRBV30 and TRBJ2-1, with 7 bases identical to TRBD2. Unmatched junction bases numbered 9, after V lost 2 bases and J lost 8 bases. The CDR3 consists of 14 residues. In germline, CDR1 is GTSNPN, CDR2 SVGIG (reference sequence). Written as DNA, the CDR3 is TGTGCCTGGAGTATTGGCGGGAGATTCGATGAGCAGTTCTTC. This sequence encodes CAWSIGGRFDEQFF.

The V call is TRBV10-3, the J call TRBJ2-1; 7 bases map to TRBD2. Germline values: CDR1 ENHRY, CDR2 SYGVKD. This CDR3 spans 15 amino acids. Germline trimming cut 2 bases from V and 6 bases from J; bases unmatched to any gene: 7. DNA of the CDR3: TGTGCCATCAGTGAGGAGGGAGGGCCGGCCAATGAGCAGTTCTTC. Its translation is CAISEEGGPANEQFF.

The chain recombines TRBV4-3 with TRBJ2-3; 13 bases match TRBD2. There are 15 residues in the CDR3. V dropped 3 bases and J dropped 8; count of bases not matched to a gene: 5. Germline assignment: CDR1 LGHNA and CDR2 YSLEER. This CDR3 reads CASSQRTSGGGTQYF. The CDR3 DNA is TGCGCCAGCAGCCAGAGGACTAGCGGGGGCGGTACGCAGTATTTT.

The genes are TRBV10-3 and TRBJ1-5; TRBD1 might be the D (6 bases). The CDR3 extends over 13 amino acids. CDR1 ENHRY and CDR2 SYGVKD come from the germline V gene. Trimming removed 6 bases from V and 6 bases from J, with 12 bases in between. CDR3 sequence (DNA): TGTGCCATCAGGCCGGGACAACTTCAGCCCCAGCATTTT. Encoded protein: CAIRPGQLQPQHF.

The rearrangement joins TRBV15 to TRBJ2-1; no clear D gene. CDR1 and CDR2 from the germline V gene are LNHNV and YYDKDF (reference sequence). Trimming cost V 3 bases and J 9 bases, with 9 bases left between them. The CDR3 extends over 12 amino acids. The CDR3 DNA reads as TGTGCCACCAGCAGGGCCTGGGCTGAGCAGTTCTTC. Its protein is CATSRAWAEQFF.

This clone was picked up a small number of times. The chain employs TRBV15 and TRBJ2-1, with 8 nucleotides matching TRBD2. Germline V gives CDR1 LNHNV, CDR2 YYDKDF (reference sequence). Trimming removed 2 bases from V and 6 bases from J; junction bases left unmatched: 9. The CDR3 consists of 16 residues. In DNA form, the CDR3 reads TGTGCCACCAGCAGACCTGGAAGCGGGAGAAGCAATGAGCAGTTCTTC. Translated: CATSRPGSGRSNEQFF.

This clone was seen a handful of times. This chain links TRBV29-1 with TRBJ1-1, with D possibly being TRBD1 (6 bases). Germline CDR1 SQVTM, CDR2 ANQGSEA. The V end was cut by 7 bases, the J end by 1 base, with 16 bases between. The CDR3 has 14 residues. The CDR3 spells CSAFRQDQNTEAFF. The CDR3 nucleotides read TGCAGCGCCTTTCGACAGGACCAGAACACTGAAGCTTTCTTT.

This chain links TRBV5-1 with TRBJ1-5; the match to TRBD1 covers 7 bases. V gave up 2 bases and J gave up 1 base; unmatched junction bases: 0. The CDR3 runs to 14 residues. The germline gives CDR1 SGHRS, CDR2 YFSETQ. The CDR3 coding sequence is TGCGCCAGCAGCTTACAGGGGAGCAATCAGCCCCAGCATTTT. This translates into CASSLQGSNQPQHF.

This chain connects TRBV6-5 to TRBJ2-5, with D possibly matching TRBD2 (6 bases). Germline assignment: CDR1 MNHEY and CDR2 SVGAGI. With 7 bases removed from V and 6 bases from J, the gap between germline ends came to 21 bases. The CDR3 runs to 15 residues. CDR3 loop: CASTESRDFRQTQYF. The CDR3 DNA follows: TGTGCCAGCACCGAAAGCCGGGACTTCCGACAGACCCAGTACTTC.

This clone was recorded a few times. The V and J genes are TRBV30 and TRBJ2-3; D perhaps matches TRBD2 (6 bases). V shed 3 bases and J shed 4 bases, with 14 bases lying between them. The CDR3 consists of 14 residues. The germline gives CDR1 GTSNPN, CDR2 SVGIG (reference sequence). The DNA for the CDR3 is TGTGCCTGGAGCGGGAGCCTTATCTCAGATACGCAGTATTTT. Its translation is CAWSGSLISDTQYF.